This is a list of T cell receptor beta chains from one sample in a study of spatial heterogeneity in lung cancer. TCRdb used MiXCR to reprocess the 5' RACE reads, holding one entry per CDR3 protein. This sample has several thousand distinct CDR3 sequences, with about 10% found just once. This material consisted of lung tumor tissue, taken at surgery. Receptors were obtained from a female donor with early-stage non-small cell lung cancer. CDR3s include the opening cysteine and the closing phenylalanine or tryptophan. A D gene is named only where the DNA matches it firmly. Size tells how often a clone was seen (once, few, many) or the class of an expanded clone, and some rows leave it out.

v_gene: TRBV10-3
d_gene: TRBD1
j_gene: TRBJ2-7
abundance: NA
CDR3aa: CAISDQGQGRFEQYF
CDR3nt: TGTGCCATCAGTGACCAAGGACAGGGACGGTTCGAGCAGTACTTC

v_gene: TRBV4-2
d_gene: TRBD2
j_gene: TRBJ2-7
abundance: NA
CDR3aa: CASSPTSGGPYEQYF
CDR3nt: TGTGCCAGCAGCCCGACTAGCGGGGGACCCTACGAGCAGTACTTC

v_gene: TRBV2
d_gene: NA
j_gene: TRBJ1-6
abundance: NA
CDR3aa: CASSAQETESPLHF
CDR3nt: TGTGCCAGCAGTGCACAGGAGACAGAGTCACCCCTCCACTTT

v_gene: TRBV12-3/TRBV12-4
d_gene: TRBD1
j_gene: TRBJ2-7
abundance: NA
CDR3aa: CASSLWAGGYYEQYF
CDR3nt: TGTGCCAGCAGTTTATGGGCAGGGGGCTACTACGAGCAGTACTTC

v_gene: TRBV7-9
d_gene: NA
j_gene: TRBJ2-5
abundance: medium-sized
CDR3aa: CASSLRGKTQYF
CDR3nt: TGTGCCAGCAGCTTAAGGGGAAAGACCCAGTACTTC

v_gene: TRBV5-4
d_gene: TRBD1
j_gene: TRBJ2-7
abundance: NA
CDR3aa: CASRAWTGSYEQYF
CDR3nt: TGTGCCAGCAGGGCATGGACAGGCTCCTACGAGCAGTACTTC

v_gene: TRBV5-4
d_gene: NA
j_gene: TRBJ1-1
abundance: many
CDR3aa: CASSLLPRAEAFF
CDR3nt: TGTGCCAGCAGCTTGCTCCCAAGGGCTGAAGCTTTCTTT

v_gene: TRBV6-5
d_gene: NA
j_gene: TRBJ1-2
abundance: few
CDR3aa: CASSSTEGGYTF
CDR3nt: TGTGCCAGCAGTTCGACTGAAGGCGGCTACACCTTC

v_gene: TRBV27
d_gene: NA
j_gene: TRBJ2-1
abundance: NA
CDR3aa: CASSFTRPATRFF
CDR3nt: TGTGCCAGCAGTTTCACCAGACCAGCTACCCGGTTCTTC

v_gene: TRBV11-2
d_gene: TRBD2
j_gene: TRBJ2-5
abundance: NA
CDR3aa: CASSLGLAGIETQYF
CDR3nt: TGTGCCAGCAGCTTGGGACTAGCGGGGATTGAGACCCAGTACTTC

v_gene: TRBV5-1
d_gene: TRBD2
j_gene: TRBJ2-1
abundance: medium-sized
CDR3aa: CASSLSGVSYNEQFF
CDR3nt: TGCGCCAGCAGCTTAAGCGGGGTCTCCTACAATGAGCAGTTCTTC

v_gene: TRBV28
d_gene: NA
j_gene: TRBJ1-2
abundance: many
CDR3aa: CASSSPSEGYTF
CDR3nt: TGTGCCAGCAGTTCACCCTCGGAGGGCTACACCTTC

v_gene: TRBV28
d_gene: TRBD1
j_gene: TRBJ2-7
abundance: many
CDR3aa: CASSGDRDEQYF
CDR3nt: TGTGCCAGCAGTGGGGACAGGGACGAGCAGTACTTC

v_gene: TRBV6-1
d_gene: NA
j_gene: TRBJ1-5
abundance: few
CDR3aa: CASSEAKNRASNQPQHF
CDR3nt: TGTGCCAGCAGTGAAGCTAAAAACAGGGCTAGCAATCAGCCCCAGCATTTT

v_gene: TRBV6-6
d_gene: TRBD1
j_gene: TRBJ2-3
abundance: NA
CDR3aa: CASRIPGGGDTQYF
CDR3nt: TGTGCCAGCAGGATACCAGGGGGTGGAGATACGCAGTATTTT

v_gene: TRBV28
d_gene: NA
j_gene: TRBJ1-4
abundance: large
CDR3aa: CASRDVNEKLFF
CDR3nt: TGTGCCAGCCGGGACGTCAATGAAAAACTGTTTTTT

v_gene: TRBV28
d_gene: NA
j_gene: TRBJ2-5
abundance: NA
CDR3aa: CASSLLGGDQTQYF
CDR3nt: TGTGCCAGCAGTTTACTCGGTGGAGATCAGACCCAGTACTTC

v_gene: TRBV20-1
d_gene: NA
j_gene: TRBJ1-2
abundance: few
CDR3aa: CSASRTPNYGYTF
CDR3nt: TGCAGTGCTAGCCGGACACCTAACTATGGCTACACCTTC

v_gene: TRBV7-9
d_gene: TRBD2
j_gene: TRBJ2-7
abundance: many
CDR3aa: CASSVREGTYEQYF
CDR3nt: TGTGCCAGCAGTGTACGGGAGGGGACCTACGAGCAGTACTTC

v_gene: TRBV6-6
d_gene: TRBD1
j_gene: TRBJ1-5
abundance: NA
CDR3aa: CASRRGTGASDSNQPQHF
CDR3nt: TGTGCCAGCAGACGAGGGACAGGGGCGTCGGATAGCAATCAGCCCCAGCATTTT

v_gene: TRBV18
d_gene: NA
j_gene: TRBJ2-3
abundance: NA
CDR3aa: CASSIRGTDTQYF
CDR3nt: TGTGCCAGCTCAATACGGGGCACAGATACGCAGTATTTT

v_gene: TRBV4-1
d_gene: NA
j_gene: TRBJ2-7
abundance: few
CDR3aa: CASSQYFRTSSSYEQYF
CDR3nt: TGCGCCAGCAGCCAATACTTTCGGACATCTTCCTCCTACGAGCAGTACTTC

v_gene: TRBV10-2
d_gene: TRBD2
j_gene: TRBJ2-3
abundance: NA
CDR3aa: CASNSGGATDTQYF
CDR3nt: TGCGCCAGCAATAGCGGGGGGGCGACAGATACGCAGTATTTT

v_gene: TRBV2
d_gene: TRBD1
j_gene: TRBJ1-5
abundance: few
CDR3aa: CASRVDRGSNQPQHF
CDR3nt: TGTGCCAGCAGAGTGGACAGGGGGAGCAATCAGCCCCAGCATTTT

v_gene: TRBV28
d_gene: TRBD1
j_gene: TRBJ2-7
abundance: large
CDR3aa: CASSLRPRGQSYEQYF
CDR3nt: TGTGCCAGCAGTTTAAGACCCAGGGGGCAGAGCTACGAGCAGTACTTC

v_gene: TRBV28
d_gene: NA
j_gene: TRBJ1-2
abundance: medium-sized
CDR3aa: CASRTSGTINYGYTF
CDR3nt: TGTGCCAGCAGGACTTCCGGGACAATCAACTATGGCTACACCTTC

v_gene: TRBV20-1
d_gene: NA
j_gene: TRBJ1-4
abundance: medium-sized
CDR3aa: CSASGGANEKLFF
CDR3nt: TGCAGTGCTAGCGGGGGGGCTAATGAAAAACTGTTTTTT

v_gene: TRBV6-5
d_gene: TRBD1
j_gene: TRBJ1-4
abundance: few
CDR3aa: CASSPGQVSATNEKLFF
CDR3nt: TGTGCCAGCAGCCCGGGACAGGTCTCTGCAACTAATGAAAAACTGTTTTTT

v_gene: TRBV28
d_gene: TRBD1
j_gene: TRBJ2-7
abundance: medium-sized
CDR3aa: CASSLTGASYEQYF
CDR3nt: TGTGCCAGCAGCTTGACAGGGGCGTCCTACGAGCAGTACTTC

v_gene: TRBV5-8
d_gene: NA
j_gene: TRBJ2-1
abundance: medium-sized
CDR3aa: CASSLAGRGVYNEQFF
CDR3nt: TGTGCCAGCAGCTTGGCCGGGCGGGGAGTCTACAATGAGCAGTTCTTC

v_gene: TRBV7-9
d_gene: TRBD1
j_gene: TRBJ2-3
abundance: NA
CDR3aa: CASSPQGGRGLRDTQYF
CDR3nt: TGTGCCAGCAGCCCTCAAGGGGGCAGGGGGCTTAGGGATACGCAGTATTTT

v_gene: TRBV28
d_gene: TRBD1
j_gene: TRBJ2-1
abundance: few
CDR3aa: CASSFLGTGGRNEQFF
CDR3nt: TGTGCCAGCAGTTTTCTGGGTACAGGGGGTCGCAATGAGCAGTTCTTC

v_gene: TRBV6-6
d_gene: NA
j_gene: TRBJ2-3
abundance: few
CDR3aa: CASSYSLANTDTQYF
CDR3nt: TGTGCCAGCAGTTACTCCCTAGCTAACACAGATACGCAGTATTTT

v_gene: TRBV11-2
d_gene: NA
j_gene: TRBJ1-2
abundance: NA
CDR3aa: CASSLGVGENYGYTF
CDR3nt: TGTGCCAGCAGCTTAGGGGTAGGGGAAAACTATGGCTACACCTTC

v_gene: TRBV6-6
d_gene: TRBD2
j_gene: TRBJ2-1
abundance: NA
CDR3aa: CASSYPRAGGVSNEQFF
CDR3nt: TGTGCCAGCAGTTATCCCAGAGCGGGGGGCGTCAGCAATGAGCAGTTCTTC

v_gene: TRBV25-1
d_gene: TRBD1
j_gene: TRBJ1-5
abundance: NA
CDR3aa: CASSEYSLPGQISNQPQHF
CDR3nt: TGTGCCAGCAGTGAATATTCATTACCGGGACAGATCAGCAATCAGCCCCAGCATTTT

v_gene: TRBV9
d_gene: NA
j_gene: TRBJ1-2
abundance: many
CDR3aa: CASSVDGTYYGYTF
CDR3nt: TGTGCCAGCAGCGTAGACGGGACATACTATGGCTACACCTTC

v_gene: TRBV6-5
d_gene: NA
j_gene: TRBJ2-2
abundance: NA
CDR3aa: CASSYFSGGTGELFF
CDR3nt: TGTGCCAGCAGTTACTTTTCCGGGGGCACCGGGGAGCTGTTTTTT

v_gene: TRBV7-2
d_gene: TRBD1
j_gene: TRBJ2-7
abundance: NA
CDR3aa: CASSPGRTGTSYEQYF
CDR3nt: TGTGCCAGCAGCCCAGGGCGGACAGGTACTTCCTACGAGCAGTACTTC

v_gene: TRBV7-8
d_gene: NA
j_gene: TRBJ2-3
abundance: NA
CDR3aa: CASSITDTQYF
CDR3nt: TGTGCCAGCAGCATCACAGATACGCAGTATTTT

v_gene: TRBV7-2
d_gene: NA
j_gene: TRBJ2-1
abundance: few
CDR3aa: CASSPSRDNEQFF
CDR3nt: TGTGCCAGCAGTCCATCAAGAGACAATGAGCAGTTCTTC

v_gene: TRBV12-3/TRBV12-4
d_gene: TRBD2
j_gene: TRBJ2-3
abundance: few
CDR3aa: CASSLPWGLAGTDTQYF
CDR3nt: TGTGCCAGCAGTTTACCCTGGGGACTAGCGGGGACAGATACGCAGTATTTT

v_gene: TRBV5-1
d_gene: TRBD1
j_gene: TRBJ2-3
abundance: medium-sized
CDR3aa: CASSPQGQGRTDTQYF
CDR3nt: TGCGCCAGCAGCCCTCAGGGACAGGGACGCACAGATACGCAGTATTTT

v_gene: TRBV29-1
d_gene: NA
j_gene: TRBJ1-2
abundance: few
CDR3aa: CSVDGGGRDYGYTF
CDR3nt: TGCAGCGTCGACGGAGGGGGAAGGGACTATGGCTACACCTTC

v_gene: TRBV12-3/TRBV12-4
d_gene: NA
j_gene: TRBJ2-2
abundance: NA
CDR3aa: CASSLQNTGELFF
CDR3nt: TGTGCCAGCAGTTTACAGAACACCGGGGAGCTGTTTTTT

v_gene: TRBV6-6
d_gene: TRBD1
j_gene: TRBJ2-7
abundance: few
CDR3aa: CASKIPGQGSGFFEQYF
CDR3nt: TGTGCCAGCAAGATCCCGGGACAGGGCTCAGGGTTTTTCGAGCAGTACTTC

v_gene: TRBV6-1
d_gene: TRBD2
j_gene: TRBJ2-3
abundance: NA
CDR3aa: CASRLLAGASTDTQYF
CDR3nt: TGTGCCAGCAGGTTACTAGCGGGGGCTAGCACAGATACGCAGTATTTT

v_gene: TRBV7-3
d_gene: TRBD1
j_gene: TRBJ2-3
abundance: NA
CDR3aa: CASSMGQVADTQYF
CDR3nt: TGTGCCAGCAGTATGGGACAGGTAGCAGATACGCAGTATTTT

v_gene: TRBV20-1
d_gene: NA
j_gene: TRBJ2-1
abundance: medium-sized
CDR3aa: CSARHQDDYYNEQFF
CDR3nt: TGCAGTGCTAGACATCAAGACGACTACTACAATGAGCAGTTCTTC

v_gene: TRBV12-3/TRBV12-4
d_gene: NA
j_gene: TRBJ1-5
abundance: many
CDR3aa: CASSFSGNQPQHF
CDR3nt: TGTGCCAGCAGTTTTTCAGGGAATCAGCCCCAGCATTTT

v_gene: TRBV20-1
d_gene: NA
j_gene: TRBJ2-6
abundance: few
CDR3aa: CSARDVGGARANVLTF
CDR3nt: TGCAGTGCTAGAGACGTGGGGGGCGCTAGGGCCAACGTCCTGACTTTC

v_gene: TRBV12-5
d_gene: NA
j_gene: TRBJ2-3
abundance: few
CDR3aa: CASGLGQPTDTQYF
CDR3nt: TGTGCTAGTGGTTTGGGACAACCCACAGATACGCAGTATTTT